The 3 T cell receptor beta chains presented below share a single source sample, sequenced in a study of blood T cell repertoires in COVID-19. The data were produced by immunoSEQ multiplex PCR, yet TCRdb's version contains in-frame clones alone and is incomplete. The sample shows 380,000 or so clones, about 90% of them seen only once. What was sequenced was peripheral blood. Receptors originate from a man between 40 and 49 years old with acute or convalescent COVID-19.

This rearrangement joins TRBV30 to TRBJ1-3, with D possibly TRBD1 on 6 matching bases. CDR1 is GTSNPN, CDR2 SVGIG, per germline (reference sequence). The CDR3 runs to 13 residues. Trimming took off 2 bases at V and 8 bases at J, with 13 bases between the two ends. The chain's CDR3 is CAWSRAGEYTIYF. Written as DNA, the CDR3 is TGTGCCTGGAGTAGGGCAGGGGAATACACCATATATTTT.

The chain carries TRBV19 and TRBJ2-7, with D unclear. Germline V gene sequence: CDR1 LNHDA, CDR2 SQIVND (reference sequence). The CDR3 consists of 11 residues. Trimming took off 4 bases at V and 5 bases at J, with 6 bases between the two ends. The CDR3 bases are TGTGCCAGTAGTAATATCGACGAGCAGTACTTC. This gives the protein CASSNIDEQYF. Complete variable domain (other parts from reference TRBV19 and TRBJ2-7): DGGITQSPKYLFRKEGQNVTLSCEQNLNHDAMYWYRQDPGQGLRLIYYSQIVNDFQKGDIAEGYSVSREKKESFPLTVTSAQKNPTAFYLCASSNIDEQYFGPGTRLTVT.

The chain combines TRBV6-4 with TRBJ1-4, with TRBD1 matching over 7 bases. Germline V gene lookup returns CDR1 MRHNA and CDR2 SNTAGT. There are 16 residues in the CDR3. J gave up 3 bases and V 6 bases, and 10 bases lay outside the gene matches. The CDR3 region has the DNA TGTGCCAGCAGAGAACAGGGGAAGAAGGCTAATGAAAAACTGTTTTTT. As protein: CASREQGKKANEKLFF.